This T cell receptor (beta chain) was recovered during a study of T cells in localized non-small cell lung cancer (dated by TCRdb to 2020 to 2021). About the study as a whole: Comparing tumors with uninvolved tumor-adjacent lungs, the study looked at the T cell repertoires of about 240 patients with early-stage NSCLC. A mean age of about 66 years was recorded for the NSCLC patients, of whom 129 were male and 90 to 110 were female. The cohort was made up of hundreds of treatment-naive NSCLC patients whose localized lung tumors had been resected. Overall results and qualifications from the work: Since the design was exploratory, TCR variables were selected using unadjusted p-values with no false-discovery rate correction. Higher blood T cell density associated with longer overall survival, while higher adjacent-lung clonality associated with shorter survival. A median of about 53 of the top 100 tumor clones were detected in paired uninvolved adjacent lung, and 28 of these tumor clones were also found among the top 100 clones of the paired uninvolved adjacent lung. Uninvolved tumor-adjacent lung showed the highest T cell clonality, higher than tumor, which suggests more focused antigenic responses in the uninvolved tumor-adjacent lung. Multi-region tumor sequencing was not performed, so intratumor heterogeneity could not be excluded.

At diagnosis, peripheral blood, uninvolved tumor-adjacent lung and tumor were collected and were preserved as a mix of fresh-frozen and FFPE material. The immunoSEQ Assay was used to sequence TCR beta CDR3 regions from DNA. Concerning the study's data processing: To compute T cell density, TCR beta template counts were normalized to usable DNA, which was estimated by amplifying housekeeping genes. Richness was estimated using the preseqR package, with extrapolation to 400,000 templates for PBMC samples and to 120,000 templates for tissue samples. Clonality was defined by subtracting Pielou's evenness from one. Tissue-enriched TCRs were identified by differential abundance testing using productive amino-acid clonotypes, minimum total count 5 and alpha 0.1. The Jaccard Index and the Morisita Overlap Index were used to measure repertoire overlap between compartments. GLIPH clustered TCR beta CDR3s with public tetramer-defined viral CDR3s; viral motifs required at least three viral sequences plus V-gene enrichment. TCRdb mirrors the immuneACCESS table, restricted to in-frame sequences. Some clones are absent from its copies; in checked studies, under half trace to an unresolved V gene, and the reason for the others is unknown. V, J and clone size reflect that table, while D and trimming were determined from the DNA. Here the sample has roughly 960 clones; roughly 18% occur a single time. The top ten clonotypes cover over 12% of the sample.

V loses 10 bases of germline sequence and J loses 8 bases, and the interval between the two ends is 32 bases. Taken from cysteine to phenylalanine, the CDR3 has 17 residues. The only DNA kept is the CDR3, 51 bases in frame from the first base. Based on the germline V gene, the CDR1 and CDR2 sequences are MNHGY and SAAAGT. The table lists this clone with a few counts. No cognate antigen has been identified for it. Per-nucleotide qualities are absent, and no much larger clonotype sits a single base away. Recombination connected TRBV6-8 to TRBJ1-2; possibly the D gene is TRBD1, per 5 matching bases. The source of this sequence is a male donor at least 60 years old with stage I lung adenocarcinoma. The material sequenced was lung tumor tissue, taken before any cancer treatment. The nucleotide sequence is given as TGTGCCACCAACCCCGTGGGGACCCTCGGATATGTAGGCGGCTACACCTTC. Translated, it gives CATNPVGTLGYVGGYTF.